This TCR beta chain was documented in a study of T cells after yellow fever vaccination. Looking at the study overall: When fractions had low cell numbers, they were prepared with SMART-Seq v4 Ultra Low Input. Study-level results: Reappearance after the booster was observed for most primary-vaccination clones (about 95% CD4, around 90% CD8). FACS-sorted repertoires might harbor abundant contaminating clonotypes from the bulk population.

Remarks on this clonotype: The antigen remains undetermined.

Conversion of TCR transcripts into cDNA relied on 5'RACE template switching, which added a universal primer site and UMIs. TCRdb processed the 5' RACE reads anew with MiXCR; each CDR3 protein has one entry. Of 620,000 or so distinct CDR3 sequences in the sample, about 15% were seen once. CDR3 length: 15 residues. Germline values: CDR1 SGHTA, CDR2 FQGNSA. V shed 5 bases and J shed 4 bases, with 14 bases lying between them. The chain recombines TRBV7-2 with TRBJ2-2, with no clear D. The specimen comprised PBMCs, sampled around 5 days after the first yellow fever vaccination. This clonotype was obtained from a man younger than 30 who received the YFV17D yellow fever vaccine. The CDR3 DNA reads as TGTGCCAGCAGCCGCCCTAAAGTAACCACCGGGGAGCTGTTTTTT. This codes for CASSRPKVTTGELFF.